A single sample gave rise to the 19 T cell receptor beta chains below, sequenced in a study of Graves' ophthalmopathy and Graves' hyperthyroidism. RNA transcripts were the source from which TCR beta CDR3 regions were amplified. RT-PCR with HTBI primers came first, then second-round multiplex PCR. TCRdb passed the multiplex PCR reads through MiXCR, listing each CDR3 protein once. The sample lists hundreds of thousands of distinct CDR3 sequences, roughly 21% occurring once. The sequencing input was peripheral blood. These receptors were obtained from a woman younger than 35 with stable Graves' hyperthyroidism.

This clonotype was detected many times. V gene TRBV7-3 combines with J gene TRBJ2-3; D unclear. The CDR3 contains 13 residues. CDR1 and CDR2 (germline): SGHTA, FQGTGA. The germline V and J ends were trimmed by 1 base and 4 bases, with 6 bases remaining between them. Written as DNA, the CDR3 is TGTGCCAGCAGCTTAAAGTTTCCAGATACGCAGTATTTT. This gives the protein CASSLKFPDTQYF.

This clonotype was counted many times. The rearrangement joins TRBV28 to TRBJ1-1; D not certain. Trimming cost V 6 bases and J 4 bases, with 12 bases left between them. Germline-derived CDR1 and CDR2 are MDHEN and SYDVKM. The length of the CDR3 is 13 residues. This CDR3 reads CASRRDGSTEAFF. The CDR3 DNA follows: TGTGCCAGCAGGCGAGACGGGAGCACTGAAGCTTTCTTT. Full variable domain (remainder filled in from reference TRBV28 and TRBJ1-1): DVKVTQSSRYLVKRTGEKVFLECVQDMDHENMFWYRQDPGLGLRLIYFSYDVKMKEKGDIPEGYSVSREKKERFSLILESASTNQTSMYLCASRRDGSTEAFFGQGTRLTVV.

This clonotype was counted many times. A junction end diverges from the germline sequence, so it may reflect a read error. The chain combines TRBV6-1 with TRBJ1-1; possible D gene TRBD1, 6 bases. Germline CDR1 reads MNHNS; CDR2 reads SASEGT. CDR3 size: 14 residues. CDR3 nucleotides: TGTGCCAGCAGTGAGTCGACAGGCCGCCAGAGAGTCGTATTT. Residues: CASSESTGRQRVVF.

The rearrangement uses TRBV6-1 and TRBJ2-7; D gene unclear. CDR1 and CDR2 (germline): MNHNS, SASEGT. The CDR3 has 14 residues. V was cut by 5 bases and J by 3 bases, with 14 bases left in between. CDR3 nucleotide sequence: TGTGCCAGCAGTCCCATGGCCAATCGCTACGAGCAGTACTTC. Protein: CASSPMANRYEQYF.

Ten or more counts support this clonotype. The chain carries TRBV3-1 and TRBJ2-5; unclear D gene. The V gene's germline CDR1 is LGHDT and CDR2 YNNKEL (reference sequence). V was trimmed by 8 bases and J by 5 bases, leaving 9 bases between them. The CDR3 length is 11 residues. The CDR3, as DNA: TGTGCCAGCGGGAATCAGGAGACCCAGTACTTC. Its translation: CASGNQETQYF.

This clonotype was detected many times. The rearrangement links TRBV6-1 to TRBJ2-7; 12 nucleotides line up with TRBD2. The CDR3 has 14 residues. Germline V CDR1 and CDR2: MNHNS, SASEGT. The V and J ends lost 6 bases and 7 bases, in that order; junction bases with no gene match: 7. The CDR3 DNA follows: TGTGCCAGCAGGAGACTAGCGGGAGTGGGAGAGCAGTACTTC. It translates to CASRRLAGVGEQYF.

CDR3 region: CSAGVDLKGDEAFF. Written as DNA, the CDR3 is TGCAGCGCGGGGGTAGATCTAAAAGGGGATGAAGCTTTCTTT. The rearrangement joins TRBV29-1 to TRBJ1-1, with D possibly being TRBD1 (5 bases). From germline, CDR1 is SQVTM and CDR2 ANQGSEA. This CDR3 has 14 residues. V was trimmed by 7 bases and J by 7 bases, leaving 22 bases between them.

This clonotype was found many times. The CDR3 nucleotides read TGCAGTGTCGGGAGTTTTAACACCGGGGAGCTGTTTTTT. It specifies CSVGSFNTGELFF. The rearrangement links TRBV20-1 to TRBJ2-2; D might be TRBD2 (6 bases). V was cut by 7 bases and J by 2 bases, with 11 bases left in between. This CDR3 contains 13 residues. Germline-derived CDR1 and CDR2 are DFQATT and SNEGSKA (reference sequence).

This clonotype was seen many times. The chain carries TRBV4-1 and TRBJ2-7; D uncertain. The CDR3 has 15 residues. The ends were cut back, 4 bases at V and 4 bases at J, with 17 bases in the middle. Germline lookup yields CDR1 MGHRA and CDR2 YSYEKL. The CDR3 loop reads CASSRGHLGLYEQYF. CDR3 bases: TGCGCCAGCAGCCGAGGCCATTTAGGGTTGTACGAGCAGTACTTC.

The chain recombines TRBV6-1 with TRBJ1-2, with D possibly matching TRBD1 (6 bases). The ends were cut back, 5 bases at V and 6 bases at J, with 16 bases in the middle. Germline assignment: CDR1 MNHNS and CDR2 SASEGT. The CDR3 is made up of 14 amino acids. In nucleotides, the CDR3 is TGTGCCAGCAGTCGAGACAGGCCGGCCAATGGCTACACCTTC. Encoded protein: CASSRDRPANGYTF.

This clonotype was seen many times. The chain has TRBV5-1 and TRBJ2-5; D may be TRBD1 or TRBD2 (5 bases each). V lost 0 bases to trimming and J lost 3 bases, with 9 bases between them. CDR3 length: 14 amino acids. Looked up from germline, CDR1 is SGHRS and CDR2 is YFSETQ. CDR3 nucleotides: TGCGCCAGCAGCTTGGAAAGGGGAGAAGAGACCCAGTACTTC. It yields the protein CASSLERGEETQYF.

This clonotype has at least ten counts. DNA of the CDR3: TGTGCCAGCAGTTTCGGGACAGGGTACTCACCCCTCCACTTT. Amino acid sequence: CASSFGTGYSPLHF. The rearrangement uses TRBV27 and TRBJ1-6, with 9 bases lining up with TRBD1. The germline V gene encodes CDR1 MNHEY and CDR2 SMNVEV (reference sequence). There are 14 residues in the CDR3. V trimming: 3 bases; J trimming: 10 bases; junction bases outside the gene matches: 4.

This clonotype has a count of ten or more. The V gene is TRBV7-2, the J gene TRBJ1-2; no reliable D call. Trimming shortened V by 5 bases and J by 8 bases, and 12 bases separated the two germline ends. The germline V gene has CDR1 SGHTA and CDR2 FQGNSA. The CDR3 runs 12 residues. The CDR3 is CASSLTFGGYTF. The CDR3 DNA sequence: TGTGCCAGCAGCCTCACATTCGGCGGCTACACCTTC.

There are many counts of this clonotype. This CDR3 is CAISGGQGYEQYF. In nucleotides, the CDR3 is TGTGCCATCAGTGGTGGACAGGGCTACGAGCAGTACTTC. The chain employs TRBV10-3 and TRBJ2-7, with 8 bases that match TRBD1. CDR1 is ENHRY and CDR2 is SYGVKD in the germline V gene. J lost 3 bases, V lost 4 bases, and 2 bases had no gene match. The CDR3 loop spans 13 amino acids.

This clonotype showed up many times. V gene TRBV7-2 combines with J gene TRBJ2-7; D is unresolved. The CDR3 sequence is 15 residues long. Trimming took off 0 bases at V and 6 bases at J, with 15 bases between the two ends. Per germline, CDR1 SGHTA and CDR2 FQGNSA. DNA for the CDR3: TGTGCCAGCAGCTTAGCTCACCGGGCATATCGCGAGCAGTACTTC. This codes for CASSLAHRAYREQYF.

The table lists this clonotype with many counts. The CDR3 DNA reads as TGTGCCAGCAGCAAAAGAGGAGTAGACAATTTTAAAGAGACCCAGTACTTC. It codes for CASSKRGVDNFKETQYF. The chain carries TRBV4-2 and TRBJ2-5; D unclear. The CDR3 extends over 17 amino acids. V was trimmed by 5 bases and J by 3 bases, leaving 22 bases between them. Germline V gives CDR1 LGHNA, CDR2 YNFKEQ.

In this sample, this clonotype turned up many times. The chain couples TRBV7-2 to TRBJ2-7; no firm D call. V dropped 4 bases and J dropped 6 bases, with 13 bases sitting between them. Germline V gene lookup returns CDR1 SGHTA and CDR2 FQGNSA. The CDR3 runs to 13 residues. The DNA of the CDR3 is TGTGCCAGCAGCTCAACTTTAGCCCCCGAGCAGTACTTC. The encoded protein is CASSSTLAPEQYF.

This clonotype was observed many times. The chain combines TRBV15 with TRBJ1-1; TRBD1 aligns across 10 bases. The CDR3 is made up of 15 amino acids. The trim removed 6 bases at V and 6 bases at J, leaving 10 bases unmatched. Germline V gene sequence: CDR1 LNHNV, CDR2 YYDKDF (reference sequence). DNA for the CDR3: TGTGCCACCAGGGGACCGGGACAGGGGATCGCTGAAGCTTTCTTT. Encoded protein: CATRGPGQGIAEAFF.

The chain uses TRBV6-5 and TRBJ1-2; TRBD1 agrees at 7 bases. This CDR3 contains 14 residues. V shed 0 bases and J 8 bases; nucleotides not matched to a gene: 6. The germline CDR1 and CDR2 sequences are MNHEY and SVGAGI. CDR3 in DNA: TGTGCCAGCAGTTACTCGACAGGGTGGGGAGGCTACACCTTC. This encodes CASSYSTGWGGYTF.